This paragraph covers one T cell receptor (beta chain) sequence. The antigen remains unidentified. The data are from a study of beta chain features in type 1 diabetes. The wider study: Patient and healthy donor groups were alike in age, gender and cell yields.

Broader study findings: All four CD4+ subsets from Type 1 diabetes patients carried moderately but significantly shorter TCRB CDR3s. Shorter templates may be favored by PCR, equally so in patients and controls. For TCRB rearrangement, an influence of HLA type remained unresolved here.

V lost 3 bases and J lost 9; bases outside the gene matches: 13. Germline V gene sequence: CDR1 ENHRY, CDR2 SYGVKD. The CDR3 has 15 residues. The whole isolated RNA underwent reverse transcription, so sequencing captured expressed TCRB transcripts. This table comes from immunoSEQ multiplex PCR, and its TCRdb copy is limited to in-frame clones, with some not included. The sample consists of about 260,000 clones, roughly 22% of them appearing once. The genes are TRBV10-3 and TRBJ2-7; 8 nucleotides match TRBD1. This receptor was identified in a woman between 35 and 50 years old with type 1 diabetes. Material for sequencing was naive CD4+ T cells from blood. CDR3 in amino acids: CAISERGQAHGGQYF. Here the CDR3 DNA reads TGTGCCATCAGTGAAAGGGGACAGGCCCATGGAGGGCAGTACTTC.